The T cell receptor beta chain described here comes from a study of Graves' ophthalmopathy and Graves' hyperthyroidism. Study-wide points: Detected in blood as well were most expanded thyroid clonotypes with frequency above 0.001.

Amplification of the TCR beta CDR3 regions used RNA transcripts (as template). The workflow started with a first-round RT-PCR run with HTBI primers and then moved on to a second-round multiplex PCR. TCRdb reprocessed the multiplex PCR reads via MiXCR and lists one record per CDR3 protein. The sample carries roughly 350,000 distinct CDR3 sequences, 15% to 20% recorded once. This clonotype was seen repeatedly, ten times or more. The antigen is undetermined. The CDR3 is 13 residues long. V was pared by 6 bases and J by 5 bases, with 4 bases of the junction left unmatched. Recruitment covered hyperthyroidism patients aged 18 to 65 whose new diagnosis was of under 2 months' duration. The PBMC fraction was derived from 10 ml of fresh peripheral blood.

Material: peripheral blood. This chain links TRBV12-3 or TRBV12-4 with TRBJ1-5, with 7 positions matching TRBD1. This TCR was sampled from an adult woman with stable Graves' hyperthyroidism. The CDR3 loop reads CASSYDRDQPQHF. CDR3 in DNA: TGTGCCAGCAGCTACGACAGGGATCAGCCCCAGCATTTT.